This entry describes one TCR beta chain. Its antigen remains unidentified. The source of the sample is a study of post-analysis software for immune sequencing data. Unique molecular identifiers featured in each of the TCR beta cDNA libraries. One entry per CDR3 protein, called by TCRdb with MiXCR from the PCR reads. Of about 820,000 distinct CDR3 sequences listed, under 70% were seen once; the top ten hold 4.6%. General study points: Under F measure analysis, samples from one preparation batch co-clustered strongly. Patients with multiple sclerosis recorded significantly lower normalized Chao1 diversity than controls, the study found.

The clonotype originates from a girl aged 5 to 17 with multiple sclerosis. Source material: blood.

CDR3 DNA: TGTGCCAGCAGCTCTAGTGTGGGTTTTGGATCCTACAATGAGCAGTTCTTC. It yields the protein CASSSSVGFGSYNEQFF. The chain employs TRBV12-3 or TRBV12-4 and TRBJ2-1; D remains unclear. The CDR3 consists of 17 residues. The V and J ends lost 6 bases and 1 base respectively, with 19 bases between them.